This T cell receptor (beta chain) was found in a study of shared clonotypes between healthy human individuals. Study-wide findings and caveats: In contrast to clonotypes shared by all four donors, non-shared clonotypes had lower generation probabilities. Compared with memory subsets, naive subsets generally had larger estimated richness.

V dropped 4 bases and J dropped 0 bases, with 10 bases sitting between them. This CDR3 has 15 amino acids. Per the germline V gene, CDR1 is MNHNS and CDR2 is SASEGT. The assay used deep level. An even split of each subset's genomic DNA across several immunoSEQ plates was performed. Method: immunoSEQ multiplex PCR; TCRdb's copy keeps in-frame clones and lacks some. The data hold roughly 110,000 clones, with 55% to 70% observed a single time. This clone was recorded a few times. The target antigen is unknown. The receptor was derived from a woman under 40 in good health. This chain joins TRBV6-1 and TRBJ1-3; D gene unclear. The source material was memory CD8+ T cells sorted from blood. Subset described: CD45RO+ cells pooled with CCR7-negative TemRA cells. The CDR3 sequence: CASSAQEASGNTIYF. In nucleotides, the CDR3 is TGTGCCAGCAGTGCCCAGGAGGCCTCTGGAAACACCATATATTTT.